This entry lists 15 T cell receptor beta chains sequenced from one sample in a study of blood T cell repertoires in COVID-19. Method: immunoSEQ multiplex PCR; TCRdb's copy keeps in-frame clones and lacks some. The repertoire holds about 220,000 clones, with around 83% as singletons. The sample taken for sequencing was PBMCs or T cells enriched from blood (not recorded which). The receptor source for this set is a woman in her 40s with acute COVID-19.

The genes are TRBV30 and TRBJ2-1; 10 nucleotides match TRBD2. The ends lost 5 bases at V and 1 base at J; junction bases unmatched: 5. This CDR3 spans 15 amino acids. Per the germline V gene, CDR1 is GTSNPN and CDR2 is SVGIG (reference sequence). CDR3 in DNA: TGTGCCTGGTTAGCGGGGGGCCTTTCCTACAATGAGCAGTTCTTC. This encodes CAWLAGGLSYNEQFF.

The V gene is TRBV5-6, the J gene TRBJ2-6; D is undetermined. The CDR3 spans 15 residues. CDR1 and CDR2 from the germline V gene are SGHDT and YYEEEE. Trimming shortened V by 5 bases and J by 0 bases, and 9 bases separated the two germline ends. CDR3 bases: TGTGCCAGCAGTCATCCACTCTCTGGGGCCAACGTCCTGACTTTC. This translates into CASSHPLSGANVLTF.

The CDR3 region is CATSREGQVNYGYTF. CDR3 sequence (DNA): TGTGCCACCAGCCGCGAGGGACAGGTTAACTATGGCTACACCTTC. V usage is TRBV15 and J usage is TRBJ1-2, with 8 nucleotides matching TRBD1. The V gene end was trimmed by 5 bases and the J gene end by 1 base; junction bases not matched to a gene: 6. Germline assignment: CDR1 LNHNV and CDR2 YYDKDF (reference sequence). This CDR3 is 15 amino acids long.

The chain carries TRBV7-9 and TRBJ1-3; tentatively, D is TRBD1 (6 bases). The CDR3 consists of 15 residues. The V and J ends lost 5 bases and 0 bases respectively, with 11 bases between them. The germline V gene encodes CDR1 SEHNR and CDR2 FQNEAQ (reference sequence). The CDR3 nucleotides are TGTGCCAGCAGCCCGGACAGATACTCTGGAAACACCATATATTTT. It encodes CASSPDRYSGNTIYF.

The gene calls are TRBV3-1 (or the pseudogene TRBV3-2) and TRBJ2-5; 9 nucleotides line up with TRBD2. From germline, CDR1 is LGHDT and CDR2 YNNKEL (reference sequence). With 4 bases clipped from V and 1 base from J, the junction kept 7 bases outside the gene matches. This CDR3 is built from 16 residues. CDR3 DNA sequence: TGTGCCAGCAGCCTTGGGCTAGCGGGGATCCAAGAGACCCAGTACTTC. Amino acid sequence: CASSLGLAGIQETQYF.

V is TRBV5-6 and J is TRBJ2-5, with 11 nucleotides matching TRBD2. The CDR3 has 15 residues. Germline V gene data show CDR1 as SGHDT and CDR2 as YYEEEE. The trim removed 1 base at V and 5 bases at J, leaving 4 bases unmatched. The CDR3 region is CASSLTSGRRETQYF. In DNA form, the CDR3 reads TGTGCCAGCAGCTTGACTAGCGGGAGAAGGGAGACCCAGTACTTC. Complete variable domain (other parts from reference TRBV5-6 and TRBJ2-5): DAGVTQSPTHLIKTRGQQVTLRCSPKSGHDTVSWYQQALGQGPQFIFQYYEEEERQRGNFPDRFSGHQFPNYSSELNVNALLLGDSALYLCASSLTSGRRETQYFGPGTRLLVL.

The CDR3 reads CASSAQGATGNTIYF. The DNA of the CDR3 is TGTGCCAGCAGCGCTCAGGGGGCAACAGGAAACACCATATATTTT. The V call is TRBV9, the J call TRBJ1-3, with 8 bases matching TRBD1. Trimming cost V 3 bases and J 4 bases; bases outside gene matches: 6. The CDR3 runs to 15 residues. Per the germline V gene, CDR1 is SGDLS and CDR2 is YYNGEE.

The rearrangement uses TRBV27 and TRBJ2-1; D not certain. The CDR3 loop spans 11 amino acids. The germline CDR1 and CDR2 sequences are MNHEY and SMNVEV (reference sequence). V shed 5 bases and J shed 10 bases, with 9 bases lying between them. CDR3 DNA: TGTGCCAGCAGTGCCTTCCGGGAGCAGTTCTTC. Encoded protein: CASSAFREQFF.

This rearrangement joins TRBV6-4 to TRBJ1-6; D perhaps matches TRBD1 (6 bases). Trimming pared 7 bases from V and 3 bases from J, leaving 13 bases between. The CDR3 runs 15 residues. The germline V gene has CDR1 MRHNA and CDR2 SNTAGT. The CDR3 DNA is TGTGCCAGCAAACCGGACAGCCTCTATAATTCACCCCTCCACTTT. Translated, it gives CASKPDSLYNSPLHF.

The gene calls are TRBV5-1 and TRBJ2-7; a weak D match, TRBD1 (6 bases). The ends were cut back, 4 bases at V and 4 bases at J, with 18 bases in the middle. Looked up from germline, CDR1 is SGHRS and CDR2 is YFSETQ. This CDR3 comprises 15 residues. The CDR3, as DNA: TGCGCCAGCAGCGCCGAACAGGGTTCCAGATACGAGCAGTACTTC. It specifies CASSAEQGSRYEQYF.

V and J are TRBV12-3 or TRBV12-4 and TRBJ1-5; no clear D gene. The length of the CDR3 is 11 residues. Trimming removed 3 bases at V and 11 bases at J, with 8 bases between. CDR3 nucleotides: TGTGCCAGCAGTTTTGGGCAGACCCAGCATTTT. Translated: CASSFGQTQHF.

The rearrangement joins TRBV4-1 to TRBJ2-5, with 7 bases matching TRBD2. Germline assignment: CDR1 MGHRA and CDR2 YSYEKL. CDR3 length: 14 residues. With V trimmed by 3 bases and J by 7 bases, 8 bases remained unmatched. CDR3 region: CASSQREFDGTQYF. Here the CDR3 DNA reads TGCGCCAGCAGCCAGCGGGAGTTCGACGGGACCCAGTACTTC.

The chain links TRBV5-1 to TRBJ1-5, with TRBD1 identical over 7 bases. Germline CDR1 is SGHRS and CDR2 is YFSETQ. After removal of 5 bases from V and 2 bases from J, the junction contained 4 bases not matched to a gene. CDR3 length equals 14 residues. The CDR3 protein is CASSLGTGNQPQHF. The CDR3, as DNA: TGCGCCAGCAGTTTAGGGACAGGCAATCAGCCCCAGCATTTT.

V gene TRBV28 combines with J gene TRBJ2-5, with D possibly being TRBD1 (8 bases). The CDR3 length is 14 residues. The V and J ends lost 5 bases and 5 bases respectively, with 15 bases between them. In germline, CDR1 is MDHEN, CDR2 SYDVKM. The CDR3 loop is CASSLQGGGETQYF. CDR3 in DNA: TGTGCCAGCAGTCTACAGGGGGGAGGGGAGACCCAGTACTTC.

The chain carries TRBV10-3 and TRBJ1-2; 7 bases agree with TRBD1. The CDR3 covers 13 residues. The V and J ends lost 7 bases and 2 bases, in that order; junction bases with no gene match: 4. Germline-derived CDR1 and CDR2 are ENHRY and SYGVKD. CDR3 loop: CAINSDRNYGYTF. The CDR3 bases are TGTGCCATCAACTCGGACAGGAACTATGGCTACACCTTC.